The T cell receptor beta chain under discussion was sequenced for a study of healthy donors' naive CD4 and CD8 T cells. Study as a whole: Donors, half of them female, were 20-25, 40-50 or 60-70 years old. A new alpha primer set targeted every functional IMGT alpha variant.

Notes on the study in general: Negatively charged CDR3s marked CD8+ lineage; positively charged CDR3s marked CD4+ lineage.

As concerns this clonotype: Its antigen is not known.

CDR1 MNHEY and CDR2 SVGAGI come from the germline V gene. The CDR3 loop spans 19 amino acids. Trimming took 5 bases from V and 2 from J, leaving 27 bases between them. A linear amplification protocol produced the TCR libraries from about 510 ng of total RNA. TCRdb re-called the reads through MiXCR, storing one row per CDR3 protein. The table shows approximately 180,000 distinct CDR3 sequences, with around 70% occurring only once. This receptor was obtained from a pool of human donors in good health; the sample pools cells from several healthy donors. The sample comprised naive CD4+ and CD8+ T cells sorted from blood, pooled from several donors. The chain has TRBV6-5 and TRBJ1-2; a weak D match, TRBD1 (5 bases). The CDR3 loop reads CASSIGVPQMDRLNYGYTF. DNA for the CDR3: TGTGCCAGCAGTATAGGGGTGCCCCAAATGGACCGCCTAAACTATGGCTACACCTTC.